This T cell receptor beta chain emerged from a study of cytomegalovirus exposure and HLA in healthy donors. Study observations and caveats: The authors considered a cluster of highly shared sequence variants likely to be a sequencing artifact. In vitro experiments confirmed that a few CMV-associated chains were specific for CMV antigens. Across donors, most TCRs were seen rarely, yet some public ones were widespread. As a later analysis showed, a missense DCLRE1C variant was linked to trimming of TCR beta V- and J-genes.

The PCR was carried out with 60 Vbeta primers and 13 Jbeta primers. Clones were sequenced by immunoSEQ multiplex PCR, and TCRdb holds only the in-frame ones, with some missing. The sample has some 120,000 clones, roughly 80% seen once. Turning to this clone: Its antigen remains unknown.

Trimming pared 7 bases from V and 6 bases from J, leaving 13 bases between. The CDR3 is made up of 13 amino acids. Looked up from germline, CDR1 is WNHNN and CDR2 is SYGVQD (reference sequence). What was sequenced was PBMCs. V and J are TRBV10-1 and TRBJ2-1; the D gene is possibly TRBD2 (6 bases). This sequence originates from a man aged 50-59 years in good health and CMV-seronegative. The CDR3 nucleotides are TGCGCCAGCATTGGGCGGGACCCCAATGAGCAGTTCTTC. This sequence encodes CASIGRDPNEQFF.